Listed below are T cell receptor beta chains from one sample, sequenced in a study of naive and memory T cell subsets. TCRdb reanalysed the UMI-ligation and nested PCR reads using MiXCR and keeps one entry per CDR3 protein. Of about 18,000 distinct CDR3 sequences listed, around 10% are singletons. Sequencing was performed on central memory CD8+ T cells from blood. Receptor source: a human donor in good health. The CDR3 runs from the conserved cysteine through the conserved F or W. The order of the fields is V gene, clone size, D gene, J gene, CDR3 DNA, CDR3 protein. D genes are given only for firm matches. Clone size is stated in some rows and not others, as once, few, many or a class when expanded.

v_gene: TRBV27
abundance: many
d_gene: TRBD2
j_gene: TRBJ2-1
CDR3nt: TGTGCCAGCGGACTAGTCGGAACCTACAATGAGCAGTTCTTC
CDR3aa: CASGLVGTYNEQFF

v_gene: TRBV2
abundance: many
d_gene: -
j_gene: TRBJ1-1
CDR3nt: TGTGCCAGCAGCAGCCAGTTCCGGGACACTGAAGCTTTCTTT
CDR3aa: CASSSQFRDTEAFF

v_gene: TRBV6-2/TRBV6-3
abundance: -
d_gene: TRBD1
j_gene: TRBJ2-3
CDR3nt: TGTGCCAGCAGCTACATCGGACAGGGCGGGTTCGGAGATACGCAGTATTTT
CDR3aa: CASSYIGQGGFGDTQYF

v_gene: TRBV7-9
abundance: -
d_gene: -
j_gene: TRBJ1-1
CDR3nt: TGTGCCAGCAGCTTTAGTTCGAACACTGAAGCTTTCTTT
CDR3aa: CASSFSSNTEAFF

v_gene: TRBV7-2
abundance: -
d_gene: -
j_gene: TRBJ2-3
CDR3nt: TGTGCCAGCAGCTTCTCCCCGGGGGCCTCCACAGATACGCAGTATTTT
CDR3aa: CASSFSPGASTDTQYF

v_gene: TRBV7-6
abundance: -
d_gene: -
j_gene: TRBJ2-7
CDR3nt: TGTGCCAGCAGCTTAGGGGGGGTACGAGCGCAGTACTTC
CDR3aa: CASSLGGVRAQYF

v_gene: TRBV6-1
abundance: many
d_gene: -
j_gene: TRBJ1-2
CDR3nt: TGTGCCAGCTTCGGGAGGGCCGCTAACTTC
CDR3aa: CASFGRAANF

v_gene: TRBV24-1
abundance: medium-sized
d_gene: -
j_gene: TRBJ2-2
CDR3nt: TGTGCCACCAGTGAAGACCGGGACGCCGGGGAGCTGTTTTTT
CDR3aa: CATSEDRDAGELFF

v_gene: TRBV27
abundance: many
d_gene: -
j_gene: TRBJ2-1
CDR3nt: TGTGCCAGCAGTTTATCTTGGGGGACGGGCAATGAGCAGTTCTTC
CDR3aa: CASSLSWGTGNEQFF

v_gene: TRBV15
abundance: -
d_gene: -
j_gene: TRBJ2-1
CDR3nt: TGTGCCACCAGCAGAGAGGGGGCCCCCCCAAACAATGAGCAGTTCTTC
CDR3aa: CATSREGAPPNNEQFF

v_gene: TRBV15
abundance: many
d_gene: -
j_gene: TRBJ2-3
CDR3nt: TGTGCCACCAGCCGTGAGACTTACACAGATACGCAGTATTTT
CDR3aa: CATSRETYTDTQYF

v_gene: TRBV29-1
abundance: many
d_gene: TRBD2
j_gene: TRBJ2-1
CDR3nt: TGCAGCGGAATGACTAGCGGGGGAAGATACTACAATGAGCAGTTCTTC
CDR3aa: CSGMTSGGRYYNEQFF

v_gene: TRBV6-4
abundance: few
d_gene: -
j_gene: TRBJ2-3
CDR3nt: TGTGCCAGCAGTGATAAAGGGGGAGCAGATACGCAGTATTTT
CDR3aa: CASSDKGGADTQYF

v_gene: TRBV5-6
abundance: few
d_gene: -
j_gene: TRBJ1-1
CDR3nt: TGTGCCAGCAGCTTCGATTCACGGAAGAACACTGAAGCTTTCTTT
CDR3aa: CASSFDSRKNTEAFF

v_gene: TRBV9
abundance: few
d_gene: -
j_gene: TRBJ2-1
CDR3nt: TGTGCCAGCAGCGTAGGGGGTGAGAGCTCCTACAATGAGCAGTTCTTC
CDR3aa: CASSVGGESSYNEQFF

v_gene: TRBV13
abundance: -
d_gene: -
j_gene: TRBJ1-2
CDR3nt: TGTGCCAGCAGCTTAGGGACAGGCAACTATGGCTACACCTTC
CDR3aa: CASSLGTGNYGYTF

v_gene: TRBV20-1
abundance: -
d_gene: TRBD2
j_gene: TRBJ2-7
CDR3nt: TGCAGTGCTAGTCAGGCGGGAGGAGCGCTTGAGCAGTACTTC
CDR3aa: CSASQAGGALEQYF

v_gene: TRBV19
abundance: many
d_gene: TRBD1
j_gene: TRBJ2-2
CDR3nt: TGTGCCAGTAGTCAGACAGGGAGCACCGGGGAGCTGTTTTTT
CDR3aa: CASSQTGSTGELFF

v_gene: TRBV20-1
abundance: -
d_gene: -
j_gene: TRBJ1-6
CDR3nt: TGCAGTGCTACTACACTCAGGGAGGTTTATTCACCCCTCCACTTT
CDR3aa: CSATTLREVYSPLHF

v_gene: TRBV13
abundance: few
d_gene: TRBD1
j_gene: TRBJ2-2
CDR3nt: TGTGCCAGCAGCTTCCAGGGGGTGTCCTCCGGGGAGCTGTTTTTT
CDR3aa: CASSFQGVSSGELFF

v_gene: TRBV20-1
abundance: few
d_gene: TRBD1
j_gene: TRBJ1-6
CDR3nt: TGCAGTGCTAGAGATCCGAGGACAGGGGATAATTCACCCCTCCACTTT
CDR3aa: CSARDPRTGDNSPLHF

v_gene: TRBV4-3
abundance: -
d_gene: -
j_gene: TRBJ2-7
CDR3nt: TGCGCCAGCAGCCAGGACCAGGGGTACTACGAGCAGTACTTC
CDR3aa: CASSQDQGYYEQYF

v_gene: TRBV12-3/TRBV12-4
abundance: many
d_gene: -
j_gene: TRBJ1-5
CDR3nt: TGTGCCAGCCAACGGCAACCCAATCAGCCCCAGCATTTT
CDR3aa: CASQRQPNQPQHF

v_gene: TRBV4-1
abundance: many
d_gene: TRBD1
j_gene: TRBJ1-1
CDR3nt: TGCGCCAGCAGCCAAACAGGGGGAGGGGGTACTGAAGCTTTCTTT
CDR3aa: CASSQTGGGGTEAFF

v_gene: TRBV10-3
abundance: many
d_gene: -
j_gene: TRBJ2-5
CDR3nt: TGTGCCATCAGTGTTAATCTTGCGGAGACCCAGTACTTC
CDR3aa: CAISVNLAETQYF

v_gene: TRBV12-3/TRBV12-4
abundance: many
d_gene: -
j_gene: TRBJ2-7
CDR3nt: TGTGCCAGCACCCCTGGGCCAACCTACGAGCAGTACTTC
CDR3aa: CASTPGPTYEQYF

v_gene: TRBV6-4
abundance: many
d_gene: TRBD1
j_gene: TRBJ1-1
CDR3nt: TGTGCCAGCAGTGAATCCGGGACAGCGGCTGAAGCTTTCTTT
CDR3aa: CASSESGTAAEAFF

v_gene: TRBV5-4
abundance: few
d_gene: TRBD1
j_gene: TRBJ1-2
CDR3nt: TGTGCCAGCGAGACAGGGGGCGGCTATGGCTACACCTTC
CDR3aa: CASETGGGYGYTF

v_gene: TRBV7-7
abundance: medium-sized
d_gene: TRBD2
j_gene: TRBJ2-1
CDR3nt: TGTGCTAGCAGCCCCCGAGGAGCGGGAAGCCCCTACAATGAGCAGTTCTTC
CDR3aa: CASSPRGAGSPYNEQFF

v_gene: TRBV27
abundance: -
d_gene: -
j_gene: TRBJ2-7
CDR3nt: TGTGCCAGCAGTTTAACGGAGGGTTCCTACGAGCAGTACTTC
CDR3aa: CASSLTEGSYEQYF

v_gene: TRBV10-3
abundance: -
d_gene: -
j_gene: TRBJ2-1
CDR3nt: TGTGCCAGCCGGGACCAGGGGTACAATGAGCAGTTCTTC
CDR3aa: CASRDQGYNEQFF

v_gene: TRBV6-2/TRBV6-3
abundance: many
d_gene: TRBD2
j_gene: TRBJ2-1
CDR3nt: TGTGCCAGCGGACTAGCTGAAAGCTCCTACAATGAGCAGTTCTTC
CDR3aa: CASGLAESSYNEQFF

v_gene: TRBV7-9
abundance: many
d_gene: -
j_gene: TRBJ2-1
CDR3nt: TGTGCCAGCAGCTACGACCTCTACAATGAGCAGTTCTTC
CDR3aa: CASSYDLYNEQFF

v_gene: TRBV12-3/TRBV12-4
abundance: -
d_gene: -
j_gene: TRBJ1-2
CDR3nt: TGTGCCAGCGCCCCAGGGAGGTATGGCTACACCTTC
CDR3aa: CASAPGRYGYTF

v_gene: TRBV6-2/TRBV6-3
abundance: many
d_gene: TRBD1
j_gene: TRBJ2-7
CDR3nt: TGTGCCAGCAGTCGACAGGGGGCTTCCTACGAGCAGTACTTC
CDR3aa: CASSRQGASYEQYF

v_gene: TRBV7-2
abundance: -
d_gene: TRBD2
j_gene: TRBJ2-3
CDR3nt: TGTGCCAGCAGTGCCTTAGCGGGAGGGTACGATACGCAGTATTTT
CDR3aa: CASSALAGGYDTQYF

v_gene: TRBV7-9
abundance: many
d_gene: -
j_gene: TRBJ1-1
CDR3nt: TGTGCCAGCAGCTCAATCCGGGACTCTTACACTGAAGCTTTCTTT
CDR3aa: CASSSIRDSYTEAFF